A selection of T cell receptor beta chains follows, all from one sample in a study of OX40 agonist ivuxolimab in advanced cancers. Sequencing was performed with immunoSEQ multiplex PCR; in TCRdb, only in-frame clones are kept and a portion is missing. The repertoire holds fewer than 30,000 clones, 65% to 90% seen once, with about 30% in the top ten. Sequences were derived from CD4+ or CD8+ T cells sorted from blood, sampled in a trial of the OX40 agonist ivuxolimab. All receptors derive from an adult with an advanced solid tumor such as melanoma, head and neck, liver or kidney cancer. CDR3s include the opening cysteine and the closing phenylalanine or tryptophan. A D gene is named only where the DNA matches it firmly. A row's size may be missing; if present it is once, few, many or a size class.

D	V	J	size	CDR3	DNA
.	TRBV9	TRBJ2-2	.	CASSVGGGGTTGELFF	TGTGCCAGCAGCGTAGGGGGAGGGGGCACCACCGGGGAGCTGTTTTTT
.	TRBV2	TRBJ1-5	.	CASSEWVSSGHPQHF	TGTGCCAGCAGTGAGTGGGTCTCGAGCGGCCATCCCCAGCATTTT
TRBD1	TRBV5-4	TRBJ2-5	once	CASSLVTGVQETQYF	TGTGCCAGCAGCTTGGTGACAGGGGTACAAGAGACCCAGTACTTC
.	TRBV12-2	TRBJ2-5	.	CASRLGGARAQETQYF	TGTGCAAGTCGCTTAGGTGGGGCGCGAGCCCAAGAGACCCAGTACTTC
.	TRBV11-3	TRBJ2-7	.	CASSLGTALPGEQYF	TGTGCCAGCAGCTTAGGGACGGCGCTGCCGGGGGAGCAGTACTTC
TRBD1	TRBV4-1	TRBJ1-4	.	CASSQRTGTVTTNEKLFF	TGCGCCAGCAGCCAACGGACAGGGACTGTCACAACTAATGAAAAACTGTTTTTT
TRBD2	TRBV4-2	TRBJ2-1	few	CASSPSSGGNEQFF	TGTGCCAGCAGCCCGAGTAGCGGGGGTAATGAGCAGTTCTTC
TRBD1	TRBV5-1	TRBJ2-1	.	CASSSPRQGSSYNEQFF	TGCGCCAGCAGCTCGCCGCGACAGGGGAGCTCCTACAATGAGCAGTTCTTC
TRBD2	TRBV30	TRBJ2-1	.	CAWTDLAGTYNEQFF	TGTGCCTGGACGGATCTAGCGGGAACTTACAATGAGCAGTTCTTC
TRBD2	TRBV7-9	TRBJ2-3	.	CASSSQPGLAGNLDTQYF	TGTGCCAGCAGCTCGCAACCGGGACTAGCGGGGAATCTTGATACGCAGTATTTT
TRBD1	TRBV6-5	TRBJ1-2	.	CASSIDRGLYGYTF	TGTGCCAGCAGTATCGACAGGGGGCTCTATGGCTACACCTTC
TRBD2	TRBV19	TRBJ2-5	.	CASSLGGRWETQYF	TGTGCCAGCAGCTTGGGGGGGAGATGGGAGACCCAGTACTTC
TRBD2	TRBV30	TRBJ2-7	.	CAWSWGLAYEQYF	TGTGCCTGGAGTTGGGGACTAGCCTACGAGCAGTACTTC
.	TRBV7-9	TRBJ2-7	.	CASSADSTLEEQYF	TGTGCCAGCAGCGCCGACAGTACCTTGGAAGAGCAGTACTTC
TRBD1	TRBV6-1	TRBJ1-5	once	CASSLGTGWHQPQHF	TGTGCCAGCAGTCTAGGGACAGGGTGGCATCAGCCCCAGCATTTT
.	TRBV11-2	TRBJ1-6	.	CASRLTAYNSPLHF	TGTGCCAGCAGATTGACAGCCTATAATTCACCCCTCCACTTT
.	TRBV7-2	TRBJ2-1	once	CASSRTEGIYNEQFF	TGTGCCAGCAGCCGGACTGAGGGTATCTACAATGAGCAGTTCTTC
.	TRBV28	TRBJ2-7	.	CASFGGVNEQYF	TGTGCCAGTTTCGGGGGAGTTAACGAGCAGTACTTC
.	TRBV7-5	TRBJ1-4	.	CASSHGETGISEKLFF	TGTGCCAGCAGCCACGGCGAGACAGGGATAAGTGAAAAACTGTTTTTT
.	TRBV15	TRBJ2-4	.	CATSRDGAVLAKNIQYF	TGTGCCACCAGCAGAGATGGAGCCGTACTAGCCAAAAACATTCAGTACTTC
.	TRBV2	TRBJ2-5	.	CASSDQANQETQYF	TGTGCCAGCAGTGATCAGGCGAACCAAGAGACCCAGTACTTC
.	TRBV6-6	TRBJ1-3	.	CASSYTVGGTGNTIYF	TGTGCCAGCAGTTACACCGTTGGAGGGACTGGAAACACCATATATTTT
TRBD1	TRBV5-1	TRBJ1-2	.	CASTGTGGVFGYTF	TGCGCCAGTACCGGGACAGGGGGTGTGTTTGGCTACACCTTC
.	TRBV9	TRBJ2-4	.	CASSRDRTPKNIQYF	TGTGCCAGCAGCCGGGACCGGACACCCAAAAACATTCAGTACTTC
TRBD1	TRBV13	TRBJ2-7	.	CASSSISGGQGEYEQYF	TGTGCCAGCAGCTCAATTTCCGGAGGACAGGGAGAATACGAGCAGTACTTC
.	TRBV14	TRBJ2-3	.	CASSQERGASTDTQYF	TGTGCCAGCAGCCAAGAGAGGGGGGCTAGCACAGATACGCAGTATTTT